This is a list of T cell receptor beta chains from one sample in a study of blood T cell repertoires in COVID-19. Sequencing was performed with immunoSEQ multiplex PCR; in TCRdb, only in-frame clones are kept and a portion is missing. The data hold about 210,000 clones, with more than 80% observed a single time. The specimen sequenced was PBMCs or T cells enriched from blood (not recorded which). The receptors originated from a man in his forties or fifties who had recovered from COVID-19. Both conserved end residues are part of each CDR3. A D gene is named only where the DNA matches it firmly. Rows may omit the clone size; those that give it use once, few, many or a size class.

TRBD2	TRBV4-1	16	NA	TRBJ2-7	CASSQDGAGGAYEQYF	TGCGCCAGCAGCCAAGACGGAGCGGGAGGAGCGTACGAGCAGTACTTC
NA	TRBV2	14	NA	TRBJ2-7	CASSGAGRFYEQYF	TGTGCCAGCAGTGGCGCGGGAAGATTCTACGAGCAGTACTTC
TRBD1	TRBV9	15	NA	TRBJ2-5	CASSVVRGPRETQYF	TGTGCCAGCAGCGTAGTAAGGGGGCCGCGGGAGACCCAGTACTTC
NA	TRBV6-5	14	NA	TRBJ1-6	CASSSTGAGSPLHF	TGTGCCAGCAGTTCGACAGGAGCGGGATCACCCCTCCACTTT
NA	TRBV28	13	NA	TRBJ1-2	CASSLGGLYGYTF	TGTGCCAGCAGTTTAGGTGGCCTCTATGGCTACACCTTC
NA	TRBV28	14	NA	TRBJ2-5	CASSPRRGGETQYF	TGTGCCAGCAGTCCTCGGAGAGGTGGGGAGACCCAGTACTTC
TRBD1	TRBV15	15	NA	TRBJ2-2	CATSRTGINTGELFF	TGTGCCACCAGCAGGACAGGGATTAACACCGGGGAGCTGTTTTTT
TRBD1	TRBV6-5	13	NA	TRBJ2-7	CASRAGGEYEQYF	TGTGCATCGCGGGCAGGGGGAGAGTACGAGCAGTACTTC
NA	TRBV9	14	NA	TRBJ2-7	CAREGDLATYEQYF	TGTGCCAGAGAGGGTGACCTCGCTACCTACGAGCAGTACTTC
NA	TRBV19	15	NA	TRBJ1-5	CASSISHASNQPQHF	TGTGCCAGTAGTATCTCACACGCTAGCAATCAGCCCCAGCATTTT
NA	TRBV6-6	14	NA	TRBJ1-5	CASSPKQGSQPQHF	TGTGCCAGCTCCCCAAAGCAGGGCAGTCAGCCCCAGCATTTT
TRBD1	TRBV4-1	15	NA	TRBJ2-7	CASSQEGQARGEQYF	TGCGCCAGCAGCCAAGAAGGACAGGCGAGGGGCGAGCAGTACTTC
NA	TRBV11-2	17	NA	TRBJ1-3	CASSSRTAKWSGNTIYF	TGTGCCAGCAGCTCCAGGACAGCAAAATGGTCTGGAAACACCATATATTTT
TRBD1	TRBV11-2	13	NA	TRBJ2-7	CASSFGQAYEQYF	TGTGCCAGCAGCTTCGGACAGGCCTACGAGCAGTACTTC
NA	TRBV27	15	NA	TRBJ1-2	CASSSQGSVGSGYTF	TGTGCCAGCAGTTCTCAGGGGAGCGTCGGTTCTGGCTACACCTTC
TRBD2	TRBV3-1/TRBV3-2	15	NA	TRBJ2-4	CASSRGAGGIVIQYF	TGTGCCAGCAGCCGGGGAGCGGGAGGTATTGTCATTCAGTACTTC
TRBD2	TRBV19	16	once	TRBJ2-1	CASRKTSGGKDNEQFF	TGTGCCAGTAGGAAGACAAGCGGGGGAAAAGACAATGAGCAGTTCTTC
NA	TRBV7-7	13	NA	TRBJ2-2	CASSFRVPGELFF	TGTGCCAGCAGCTTCAGGGTTCCCGGGGAGCTGTTTTTT
NA	TRBV6-5	13	NA	TRBJ2-2	CASSLGLTGELFF	TGTGCCAGCAGTCTGGGCCTTACAGGGGAGCTGTTTTTT
NA	TRBV2	15	NA	TRBJ2-5	CASSELAGSRETQYF	TGTGCCAGCAGTGAATTAGCAGGGTCTCGGGAGACCCAGTACTTC
TRBD1	TRBV27	15	NA	TRBJ1-4	CASSQGQGAGEKLFF	TGTGCCAGCAGTCAAGGACAGGGGGCAGGTGAAAAACTGTTTTTT
NA	TRBV18	16	few	TRBJ1-2	CASSPGPAGALYGYTF	TGTGCCAGCTCACCGGGTCCCGCGGGGGCATTATATGGCTACACCTTC
TRBD1	TRBV28	17	NA	TRBJ2-2	CASSLGTGEVDTGELFF	TGTGCCAGCAGCCTTGGGACAGGGGAGGTGGACACCGGGGAGCTGTTTTTT
NA	TRBV19	12	NA	TRBJ1-2	CASTLGGYGYTF	TGTGCCAGTACCCTCGGGGGTTATGGCTACACCTTC
TRBD1	TRBV6-5	16	once	TRBJ1-5	CASSYSGGQGGQPQHF	TGTGCCAGCAGTTACTCAGGGGGACAGGGTGGGCAGCCCCAGCATTTT
NA	TRBV6-5	16	NA	TRBJ2-7	CASSYPSEGGSYEQYF	TGTGCCAGCAGTTACCCTTCGGAAGGGGGCTCCTACGAGCAGTACTTC
TRBD1	TRBV5-6	14	NA	TRBJ1-3	CASGTGASGNTIYF	TGTGCCAGTGGGACAGGAGCATCTGGAAACACCATATATTTT
NA	TRBV19	14	NA	TRBJ1-1	CASSILARATEAFF	TGTGCCAGTAGTATATTAGCCAGGGCCACTGAAGCTTTCTTT
NA	TRBV5-6	13	NA	TRBJ2-7	CASGRGSTYEQYF	TGTGCCAGCGGCAGAGGATCGACCTACGAGCAGTACTTC
NA	TRBV4-1	15	NA	TRBJ1-5	CASHGGGSSNQPQHF	TGCGCCAGCCACGGGGGGGGATCGAGCAATCAGCCCCAGCATTTT
TRBD2	TRBV19	21	NA	TRBJ2-4	CASSPEGTSGRGGLAKNIQYF	TGTGCCAGTAGTCCAGAAGGGACTAGCGGGAGAGGGGGGCTAGCCAAAAACATTCAGTACTTC
NA	TRBV7-3	12	many	TRBJ1-1	CASSSGGTEAFF	TGTGCCAGCAGCTCGGGAGGAACTGAAGCTTTCTTT
NA	TRBV9	16	NA	TRBJ2-3	CASSVGGHYGTDTQYF	TGTGCCAGCAGCGTAGGAGGACACTATGGCACAGATACGCAGTATTTT
TRBD1	TRBV19	13	NA	TRBJ1-2	CASRQGTGDGYTF	TGTGCCAGTAGACAAGGGACAGGCGATGGCTACACCTTC
TRBD2	TRBV20-1	14	once	TRBJ2-3	CSASGLAGRDTQYF	TGCAGTGCCAGTGGACTAGCGGGGAGAGATACGCAGTATTTT
NA	TRBV12-3/TRBV12-4	11	NA	TRBJ1-1	CASSRTDEAFF	TGTGCCAGCTCCAGGACAGATGAAGCTTTCTTT
NA	TRBV3-1/TRBV3-2	13	NA	TRBJ1-2	CASSQGTRGGYTF	TGTGCCAGCAGCCAAGGAACCCGAGGTGGCTACACCTTC
TRBD1	TRBV7-2	14	few	TRBJ2-7	CASGDRGVSYEQYF	TGTGCCAGCGGGGACAGGGGTGTTTCCTACGAGCAGTACTTC
NA	TRBV2	13	NA	TRBJ1-3	CASREEQGNTIYF	TGTGCCAGCAGAGAGGAACAAGGAAACACCATATATTTT
TRBD2	TRBV2	16	once	TRBJ2-1	CASSSTTSGGAYEQFF	TGTGCCAGCAGTTCGACGACTAGCGGGGGGGCGTATGAGCAGTTCTTC